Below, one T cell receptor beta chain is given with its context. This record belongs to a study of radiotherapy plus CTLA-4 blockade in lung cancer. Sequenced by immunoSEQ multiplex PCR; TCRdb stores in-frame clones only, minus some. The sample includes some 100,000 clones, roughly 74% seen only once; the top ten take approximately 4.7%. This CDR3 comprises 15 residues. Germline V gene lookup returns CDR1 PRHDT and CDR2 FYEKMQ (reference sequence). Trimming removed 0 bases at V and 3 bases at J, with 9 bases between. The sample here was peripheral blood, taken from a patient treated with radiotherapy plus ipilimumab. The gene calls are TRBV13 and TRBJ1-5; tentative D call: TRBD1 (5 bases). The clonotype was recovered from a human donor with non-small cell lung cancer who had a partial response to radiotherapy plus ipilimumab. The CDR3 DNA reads TGTGCCAGCAGCTTAGGGGGGGGATTCAATCAGCCCCAGCATTTT. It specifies CASSLGGGFNQPQHF. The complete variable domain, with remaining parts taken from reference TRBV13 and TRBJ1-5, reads AAGVIQSPRHLIKEKRETATLKCYPIPRHDTVYWYQQGPGQDPQFLISFYEKMQSDKGSIPDRFSAQQFSDYHSELNMSSLELGDSALYFCASSLGGGFNQPQHFGDGTRLSIL.